The subject of this entry is one T cell receptor beta chain. As yet, its antigen is unknown. Researchers ran the PCR with 60 Vbeta and 13 Jbeta primers. TCRdb's table, derived via immunoSEQ multiplex PCR, lists solely in-frame clones and lacks some. The sample records about 130,000 clones, around 83% being singletons. This sample was taken from a study of cytomegalovirus exposure and HLA in healthy donors. Findings of the study overall: A further, later analysis showed that HLA-associated TCR beta chains (compared with equally common others) were more clonally expanded. The productive fraction for most TCR beta V segments was about 87% or about 30% in an earlier analysis. Most of the CMV-associated TCR beta chains (in a later analysis) appeared to be HLA-restricted. Some V segments, including TRBV6-2 and TRBV6-3, were excluded as indistinguishable.

Germline V gene sequence: CDR1 SNHLY, CDR2 FYNNEI. The CDR3 has 14 amino acids. Germline trimming cut 6 bases from V and 6 bases from J; bases unmatched to any gene: 8. The receptor was derived from a woman in her twenties or thirties in good health and CMV-seropositive. Sequenced: PBMCs. This rearrangement joins TRBV2 to TRBJ2-5, with TRBD1 identical over 9 bases. The CDR3, as DNA: TGTGCCAGCAGCCTACAGGGGGCTGGTAAGACCCAGTACTTC. Translation: CASSLQGAGKTQYF.